This T cell receptor (beta chain) stems from a study of T cell repertoires in cytomegalovirus infection. Whole-study results and caveats: Individuals carrying CMV plus the relevant HLA were identified by cumulative frequency of public TCR beta families. HLA-C-restricted TCR beta clonotypes specific for CMV led the ex vivo response.

Each CDR3 protein is one row after TCRdb ran MiXCR on the reads. The table shows around 530,000 distinct CDR3 sequences, with about a quarter occurring only once. The germline V gene encodes CDR1 LNHDA and CDR2 SQIVND (reference sequence). The CDR3 consists of 16 residues. Unmatched junction bases numbered 5, after V lost 5 bases and J lost 2 bases. This clonotype has a handful of counts. Its antigen remains unknown. This sequence was found in a human donor in good health (CMV status not recorded). Some clones in this sample may be carry-over from other donors' samples. This chain joins TRBV19 and TRBJ2-3, with 12 positions matching TRBD2. Sample: PBMCs. The CDR3 nucleotides are TGTGCCAGTAGTCCCCGGACTAGCGGGGTCACAGATACGCAGTATTTT. It is translated as CASSPRTSGVTDTQYF.